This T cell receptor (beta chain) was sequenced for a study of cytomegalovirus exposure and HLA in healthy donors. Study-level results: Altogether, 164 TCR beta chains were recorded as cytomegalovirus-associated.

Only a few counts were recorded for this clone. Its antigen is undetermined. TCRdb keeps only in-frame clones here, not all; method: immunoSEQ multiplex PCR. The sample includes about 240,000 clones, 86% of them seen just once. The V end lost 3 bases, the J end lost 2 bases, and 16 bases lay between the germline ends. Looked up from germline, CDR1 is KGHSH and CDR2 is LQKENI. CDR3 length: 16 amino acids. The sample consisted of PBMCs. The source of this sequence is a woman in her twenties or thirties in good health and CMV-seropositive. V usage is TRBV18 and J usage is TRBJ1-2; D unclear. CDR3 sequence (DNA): TGTGCCAGCTCACCCCAAGCTGGAGCGGTGAACTATGGCTACACCTTC. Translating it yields CASSPQAGAVNYGYTF.